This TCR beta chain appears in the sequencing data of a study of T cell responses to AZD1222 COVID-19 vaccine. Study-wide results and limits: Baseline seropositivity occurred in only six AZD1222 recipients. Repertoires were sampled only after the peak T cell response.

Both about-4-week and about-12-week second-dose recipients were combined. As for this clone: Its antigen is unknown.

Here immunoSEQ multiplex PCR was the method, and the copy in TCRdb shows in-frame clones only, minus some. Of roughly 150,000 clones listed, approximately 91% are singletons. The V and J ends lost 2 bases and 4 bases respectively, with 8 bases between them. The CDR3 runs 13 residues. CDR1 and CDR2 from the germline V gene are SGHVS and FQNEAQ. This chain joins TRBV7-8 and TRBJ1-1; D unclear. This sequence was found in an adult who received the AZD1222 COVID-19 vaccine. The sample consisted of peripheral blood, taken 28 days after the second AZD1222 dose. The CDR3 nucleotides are TGTGCCAGCAGCTTAAACAGCCTCACTGAAGCTTTCTTT. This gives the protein CASSLNSLTEAFF.